The source of this TCR beta chain is a study of neurological immune-mediated disorders. Findings of the study overall: Falling below healthy controls, multiple sclerosis showed the least TCR clonal expansion, while HTLV-1-associated myelopathy showed the most.

The V gene's germline CDR1 is SGHDT and CDR2 YYEEEE. CDR3 length equals 14 residues. V was cut by 3 bases and J by 8 bases, with 17 bases left in between. Remarks on this clonotype: The target antigen is unknown.

With 10-nucleotide random UMIs included, cDNA was synthesized by 5'RACE. TCRdb reprocessed the 5' RACE reads via MiXCR and lists one record per CDR3 protein. The data hold tens of thousands of distinct CDR3 sequences, with about 6% observed a single time. Healthy control samples came from blood bank volunteers in Maryland, USA. Sorted libraries used approximately 980,000 CD4+ or CD8+ T cells. The sequencing input was CD4+ T cells from blood. This clonotype was obtained from a woman aged 50 to 60 in good health. V gene TRBV5-6 combines with J gene TRBJ1-2, with D possibly matching TRBD1 (5 bases). The DNA of the CDR3 is TGTGCCAGCAGCTCGGTTGGGGCGACCCAGGGCTACACCTTC. Amino acids: CASSSVGATQGYTF.